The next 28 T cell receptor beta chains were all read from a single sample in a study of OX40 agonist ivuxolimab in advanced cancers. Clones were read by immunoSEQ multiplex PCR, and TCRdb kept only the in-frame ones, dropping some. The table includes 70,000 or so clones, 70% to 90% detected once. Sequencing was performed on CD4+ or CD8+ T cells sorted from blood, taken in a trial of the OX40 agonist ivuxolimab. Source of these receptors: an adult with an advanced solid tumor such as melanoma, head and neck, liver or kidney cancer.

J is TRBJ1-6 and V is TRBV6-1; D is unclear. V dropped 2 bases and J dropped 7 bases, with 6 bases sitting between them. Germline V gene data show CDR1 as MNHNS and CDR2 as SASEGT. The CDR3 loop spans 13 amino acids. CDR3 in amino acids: CASSEHGNSPLHF. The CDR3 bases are TGTGCCAGCAGTGAACACGGAAATTCACCCCTCCACTTT.

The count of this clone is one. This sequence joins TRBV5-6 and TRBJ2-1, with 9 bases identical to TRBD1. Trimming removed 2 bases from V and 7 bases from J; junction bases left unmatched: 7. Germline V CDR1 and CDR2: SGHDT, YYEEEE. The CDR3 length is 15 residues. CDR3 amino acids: CASSLPGQGTNEQFF. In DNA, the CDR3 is TGTGCCAGCAGCTTACCGGGACAGGGTACGAATGAGCAGTTCTTC.

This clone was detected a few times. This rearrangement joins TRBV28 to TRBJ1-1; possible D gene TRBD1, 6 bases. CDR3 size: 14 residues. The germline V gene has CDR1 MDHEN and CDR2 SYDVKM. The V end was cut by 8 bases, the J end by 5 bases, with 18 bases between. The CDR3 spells CASLFRGAWTEAFF. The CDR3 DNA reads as TGTGCCAGCCTCTTTAGGGGGGCGTGGACTGAAGCTTTCTTT.

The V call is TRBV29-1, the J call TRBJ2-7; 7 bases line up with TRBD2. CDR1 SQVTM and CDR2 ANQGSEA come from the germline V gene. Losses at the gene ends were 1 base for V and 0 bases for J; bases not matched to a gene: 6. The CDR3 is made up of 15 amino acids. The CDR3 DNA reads TGCAGCGTTGAAGGGCGAGCGGGGAGCTCCTACGAGCAGTACTTC. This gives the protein CSVEGRAGSSYEQYF.

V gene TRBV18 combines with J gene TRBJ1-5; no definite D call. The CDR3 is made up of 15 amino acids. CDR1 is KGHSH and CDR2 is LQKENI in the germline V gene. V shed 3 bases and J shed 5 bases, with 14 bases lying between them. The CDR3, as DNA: TGTGCCAGCTCACCGGTAGGAGGAGAATATCAGCCCCAGCATTTT. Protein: CASSPVGGEYQPQHF.

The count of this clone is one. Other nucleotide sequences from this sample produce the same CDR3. CDR3 residues: CASSLVLAGAGELFF. DNA of the CDR3: TGCGCCAGCAGCTTGGTGCTAGCAGGCGCCGGGGAGCTGTTTTTT. The chain has TRBV5-1 and TRBJ2-2, with D possibly TRBD2 on 5 matching bases. CDR1 and CDR2 from the germline V gene are SGHRS and YFSETQ. V lost 0 bases and J 6 bases, leaving 12 bases between the germline ends. The length of the CDR3 is 15 residues.

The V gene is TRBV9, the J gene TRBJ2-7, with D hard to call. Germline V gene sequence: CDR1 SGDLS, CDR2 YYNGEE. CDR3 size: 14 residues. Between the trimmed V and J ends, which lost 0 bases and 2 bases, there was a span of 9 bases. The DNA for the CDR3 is TGTGCCAGCAGCGTAGCTTGGCAGGCCTACGAGCAGTACTTC. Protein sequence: CASSVAWQAYEQYF. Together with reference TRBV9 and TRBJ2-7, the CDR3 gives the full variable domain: DSGVTQTPKHLITATGQRVTLRCSPRSGDLSVYWYQQSLDQGLQFLIQYYNGEERAKGNILERFSAQQFPDLHSELNLSSLELGDSALYFCASSVAWQAYEQYFGPGTRLTVT.

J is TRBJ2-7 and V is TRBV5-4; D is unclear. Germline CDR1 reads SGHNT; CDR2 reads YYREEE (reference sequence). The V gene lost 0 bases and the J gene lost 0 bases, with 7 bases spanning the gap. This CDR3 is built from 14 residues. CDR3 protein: CASSLGTSSYEQYF. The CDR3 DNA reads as TGTGCCAGCAGCTTGGGCACAAGCTCCTACGAGCAGTACTTC.

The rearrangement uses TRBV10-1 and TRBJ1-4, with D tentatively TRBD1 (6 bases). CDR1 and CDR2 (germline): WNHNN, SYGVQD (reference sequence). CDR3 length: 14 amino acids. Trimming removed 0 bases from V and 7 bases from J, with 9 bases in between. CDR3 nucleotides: TGCGCCAGCAGTGAGTCGGGGGCGGGTGAAAAACTGTTTTTT. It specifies CASSESGAGEKLFF.

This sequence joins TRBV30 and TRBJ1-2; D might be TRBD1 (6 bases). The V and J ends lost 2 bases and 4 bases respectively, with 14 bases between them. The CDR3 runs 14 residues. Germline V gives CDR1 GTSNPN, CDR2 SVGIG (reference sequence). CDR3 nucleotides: TGTGCCTGGAGTTTTATATCGGACAGCTATGGCTACACCTTC. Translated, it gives CAWSFISDSYGYTF.

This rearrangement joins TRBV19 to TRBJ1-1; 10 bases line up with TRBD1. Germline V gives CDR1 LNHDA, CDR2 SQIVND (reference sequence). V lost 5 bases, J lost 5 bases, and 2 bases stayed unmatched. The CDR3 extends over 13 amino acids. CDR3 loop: CASSEDRGTEAFF. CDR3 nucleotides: TGTGCCAGTAGTGAGGACAGGGGGACTGAAGCTTTCTTT.

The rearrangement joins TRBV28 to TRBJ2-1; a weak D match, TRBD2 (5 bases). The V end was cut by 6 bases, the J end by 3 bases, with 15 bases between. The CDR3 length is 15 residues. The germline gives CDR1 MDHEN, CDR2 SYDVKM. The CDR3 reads CASSSSGRIYNEQFF. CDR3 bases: TGTGCCAGCAGCTCAAGCGGACGAATCTACAATGAGCAGTTCTTC.

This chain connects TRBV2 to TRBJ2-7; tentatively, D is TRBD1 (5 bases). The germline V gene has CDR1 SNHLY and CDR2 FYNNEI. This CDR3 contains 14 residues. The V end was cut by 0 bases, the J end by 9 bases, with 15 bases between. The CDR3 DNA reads TGTGCCAGCAGTGAAGCGTCAGGGCTCGGCGGGCAGTACTTC. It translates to CASSEASGLGGQYF.

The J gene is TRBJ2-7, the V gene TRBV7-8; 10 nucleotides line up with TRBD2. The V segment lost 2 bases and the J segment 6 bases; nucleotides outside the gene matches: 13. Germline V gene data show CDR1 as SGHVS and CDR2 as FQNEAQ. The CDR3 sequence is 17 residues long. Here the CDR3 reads CASSLSAGGPRPIEQYF. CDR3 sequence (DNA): TGTGCCAGCAGCTTATCAGCGGGAGGGCCTAGACCCATCGAGCAGTACTTC. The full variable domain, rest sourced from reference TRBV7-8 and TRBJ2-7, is GAGVSQSPRYKVAKRGQDVALRCDPISGHVSLFWYQQALGQGPEFLTYFQNEAQLDKSGLPSDRFFAERPEGSVSTLKIQRTQQEDSAVYLCASSLSAGGPRPIEQYFGPGTRLTVT.

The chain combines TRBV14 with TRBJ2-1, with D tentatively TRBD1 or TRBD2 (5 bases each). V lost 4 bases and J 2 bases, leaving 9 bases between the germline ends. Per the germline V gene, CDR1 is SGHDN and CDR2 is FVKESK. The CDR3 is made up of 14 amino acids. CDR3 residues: CASSPRDPYNEQFF. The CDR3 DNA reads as TGTGCCAGCAGCCCCCGGGACCCCTACAATGAGCAGTTCTTC.

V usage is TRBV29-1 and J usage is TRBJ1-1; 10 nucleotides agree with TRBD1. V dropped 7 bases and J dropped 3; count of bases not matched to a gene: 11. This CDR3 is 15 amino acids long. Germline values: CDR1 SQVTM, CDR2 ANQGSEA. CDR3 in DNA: TGCAGCGGTGGGAGACAGGGGGCGCGGTACACTGAAGCTTTCTTT. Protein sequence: CSGGRQGARYTEAFF.

The CDR3 region is CASSPGQGGYGYTF. The CDR3 nucleotides are TGTGCCAGCAGTCCGGGACAGGGTGGCTATGGCTACACCTTC. The chain couples TRBV28 to TRBJ1-2; 9 nucleotides line up with TRBD1. The CDR3 runs to 14 residues. Trimming cost V 5 bases and J 4 bases; bases outside gene matches: 5. Germline V gene data show CDR1 as MDHEN and CDR2 as SYDVKM.

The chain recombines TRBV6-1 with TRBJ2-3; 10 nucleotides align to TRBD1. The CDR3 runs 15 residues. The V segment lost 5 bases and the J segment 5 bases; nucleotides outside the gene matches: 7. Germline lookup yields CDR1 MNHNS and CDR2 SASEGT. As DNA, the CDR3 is TGTGCCAGCAGTCGACAGGGGGCTGGTGGAGATACGCAGTATTTT. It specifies CASSRQGAGGDTQYF.

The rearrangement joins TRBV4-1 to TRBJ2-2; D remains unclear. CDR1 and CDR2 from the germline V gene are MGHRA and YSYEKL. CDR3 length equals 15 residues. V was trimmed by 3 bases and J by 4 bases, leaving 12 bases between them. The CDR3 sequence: CASSQSNGGTGELFF. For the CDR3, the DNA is TGCGCCAGCAGCCAGTCTAACGGTGGCACCGGGGAGCTGTTTTTT.

In DNA form, the CDR3 reads TGCGCCAGCGGACTGTTCTTCTCCTACAATGAGCAGTTCTTC. Translation gives CASGLFFSYNEQFF. The V call is TRBV5-1, the J call TRBJ2-1; possible D gene TRBD2, 5 bases. Deletions cut 7 bases from V and 0 bases from J, with 11 bases between. The CDR3 extends over 14 amino acids. Germline values: CDR1 SGHRS, CDR2 YFSETQ.

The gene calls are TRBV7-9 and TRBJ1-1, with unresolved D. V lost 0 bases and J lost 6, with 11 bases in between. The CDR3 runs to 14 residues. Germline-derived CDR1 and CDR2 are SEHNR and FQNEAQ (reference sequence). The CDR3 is CASSLALGRAEAFF. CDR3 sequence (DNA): TGTGCCAGCAGCTTAGCACTGGGAAGGGCTGAAGCTTTCTTT. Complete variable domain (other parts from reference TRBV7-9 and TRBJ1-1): DTGVSQNPRHKITKRGQNVTFRCDPISEHNRLYWYRQTLGQGPEFLTYFQNEAQLEKSRLLSDRFSAERPKGSFSTLEIQRTEQGDSAMYLCASSLALGRAEAFFGQGTRLTVV.

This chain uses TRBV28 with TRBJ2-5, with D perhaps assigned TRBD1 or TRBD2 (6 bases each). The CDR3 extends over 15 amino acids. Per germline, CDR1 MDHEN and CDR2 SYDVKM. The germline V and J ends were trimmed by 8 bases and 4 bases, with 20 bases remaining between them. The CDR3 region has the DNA TGTGCCAGCGGTCCTTCTCAAGGGGGAGGAGAGACCCAGTACTTC. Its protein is CASGPSQGGGETQYF.

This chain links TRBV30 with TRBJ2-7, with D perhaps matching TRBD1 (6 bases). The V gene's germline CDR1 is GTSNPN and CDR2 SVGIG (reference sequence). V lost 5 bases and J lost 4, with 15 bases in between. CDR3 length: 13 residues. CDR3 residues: CAWGVRGSYEQYF. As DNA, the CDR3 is TGTGCCTGGGGGGTAAGGGGGTCTTACGAGCAGTACTTC.

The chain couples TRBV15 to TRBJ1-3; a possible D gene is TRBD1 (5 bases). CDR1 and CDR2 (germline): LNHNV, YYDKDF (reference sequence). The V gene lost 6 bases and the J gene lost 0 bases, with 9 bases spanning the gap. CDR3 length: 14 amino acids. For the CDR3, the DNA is TGTGCCACCAGGGACACAGGCTCTGGAAACACCATATATTTT. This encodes CATRDTGSGNTIYF. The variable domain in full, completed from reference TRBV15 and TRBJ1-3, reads DAMVIQNPRYQVTQFGKPVTLSCSQTLNHNVMYWYQQKSSQAPKLLFHYYDKDFNNEADTPDNFQSRRPNTSFCFLDIRSPGLGDTAMYLCATRDTGSGNTIYFGEGSWLTVV.

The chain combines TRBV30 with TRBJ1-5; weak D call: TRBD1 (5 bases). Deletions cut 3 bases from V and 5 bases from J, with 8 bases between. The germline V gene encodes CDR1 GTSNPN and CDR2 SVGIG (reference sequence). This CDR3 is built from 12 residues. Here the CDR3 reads CAWSRDYQPQHF. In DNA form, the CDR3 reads TGTGCCTGGAGCAGGGATTATCAGCCCCAGCATTTT.

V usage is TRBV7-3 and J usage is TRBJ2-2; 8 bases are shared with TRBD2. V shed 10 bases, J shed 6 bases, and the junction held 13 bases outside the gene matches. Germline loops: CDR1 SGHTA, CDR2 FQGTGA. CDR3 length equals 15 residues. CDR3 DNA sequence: TGTGCCACCTCGAGGGAAGCGGGGGCGGCCGGGGAGCTGTTTTTT. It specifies CATSREAGAAGELFF.

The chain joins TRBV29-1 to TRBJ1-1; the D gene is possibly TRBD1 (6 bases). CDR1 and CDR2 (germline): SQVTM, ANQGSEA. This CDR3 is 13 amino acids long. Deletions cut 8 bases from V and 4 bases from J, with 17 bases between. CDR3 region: CSITGSVSTEAFF. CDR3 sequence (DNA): TGCAGCATAACAGGGTCGGTGAGCACTGAAGCTTTCTTT.

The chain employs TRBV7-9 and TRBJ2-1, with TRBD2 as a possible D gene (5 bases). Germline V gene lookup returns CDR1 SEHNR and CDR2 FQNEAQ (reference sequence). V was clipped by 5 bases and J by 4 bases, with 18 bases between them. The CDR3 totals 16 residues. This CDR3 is CASSARAASLYNEQFF. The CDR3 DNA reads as TGTGCCAGCAGCGCGCGGGCCGCTAGTTTATACAATGAGCAGTTCTTC.